The entry below describes one TCR beta chain. No antigen is known for it. This record comes from a study of graft-versus-host responses after intestinal transplantation. About the research overall: Each of the recipients got a multivisceral, liver-intestinal, or isolated intestinal transplant. The study gave all recipients anti-thymocyte globulin induction, then tacrolimus and steroids for approximately 3 years. Study results and caveats: Ileal or blood samples showed some GvH clones first, and such clones were also found in recipient marrow.

TCRdb keeps only in-frame clones here, not all; method: immunoSEQ multiplex PCR. The sample lists tens of thousands of clones; 75% to 95% were seen once. The source of this sequence is a human patient who received an intestinal transplant, so some T cells may come from the graft donor. The sequencing here drew on PBMCs, taken 314 days after intestinal transplant.

The CDR3 DNA reads as TGTGCCAGCGGCCAAAAATCGAACACTGAAGCTTTCTTT. The encoded protein is CASGQKSNTEAFF. The gene calls are TRBV25-1 and TRBJ1-1; D gene unclear. Trimming pared 8 bases from V and 1 base from J, leaving 11 bases between. The CDR3 totals 13 residues. From germline, CDR1 is MGHDK and CDR2 SYGVNS.